One and the same sample provided the 19 T cell receptor beta chains below, sequenced in a study of blood T cell repertoires in COVID-19. Method: immunoSEQ multiplex PCR; TCRdb's copy keeps in-frame clones and lacks some. Of some 180,000 clones listed, approximately 80% are singletons. Sample: peripheral blood. These receptors all come from a human donor in a cohort sampled during active COVID-19.

The chain has TRBV27 and TRBJ1-2; 7 bases fit TRBD1. Germline V lookup: CDR1 MNHEY, CDR2 SMNVEV (reference sequence). Trimming took 5 bases from V and 6 from J; bases not matched to a gene: 9. The CDR3 runs to 14 residues. CDR3 region: CASSPSRGLDGYTF. CDR3 sequence (DNA): TGTGCCAGCAGTCCATCTAGGGGGCTCGATGGCTACACCTTC.

This chain links TRBV9 with TRBJ1-5; D gene ambiguous. The V end was cut by 4 bases, the J end by 4 bases, with 12 bases between. This CDR3 is built from 14 residues. Germline CDR1 reads SGDLS; CDR2 reads YYNGEE. CDR3 region: CASSPALGNQPQHF. The CDR3 region has the DNA TGTGCCAGCAGCCCAGCACTAGGAAATCAGCCCCAGCATTTT. Full variable domain (rest looked up from reference TRBV9 and TRBJ1-5): DSGVTQTPKHLITATGQRVTLRCSPRSGDLSVYWYQQSLDQGLQFLIQYYNGEERAKGNILERFSAQQFPDLHSELNLSSLELGDSALYFCASSPALGNQPQHFGDGTRLSIL.

The V call is TRBV7-2, the J call TRBJ1-1; possibly TRBD1 for D (5 bases). V lost 5 bases to trimming and J lost 1 base, with 17 bases between them. CDR3 size: 16 residues. Germline V gene data show CDR1 as SGHTA and CDR2 as FQGNSA. The DNA for the CDR3 is TGTGCCAGCAGCCCAGCGGAGGGGCGTTGGAACACTGAAGCTTTCTTT. Its protein is CASSPAEGRWNTEAFF.

The chain joins TRBV4-1 to TRBJ2-7; 10 bases match TRBD1. Germline V lookup: CDR1 MGHRA, CDR2 YSYEKL. V shed 2 bases, J shed 3 bases, and the junction held 4 bases outside the gene matches. CDR3 size: 15 residues. CDR3 amino acids: CASSQTGTGVYEQYF. The CDR3 bases are TGCGCCAGCAGCCAAACCGGGACAGGGGTCTACGAGCAGTACTTC.

V gene TRBV6-1 combines with J gene TRBJ1-6; D is undetermined. Germline loops: CDR1 MNHNS, CDR2 SASEGT. Trimming stripped 3 bases from V and 8 bases from J, with 11 bases between. This CDR3 spans 14 amino acids. CDR3 DNA: TGTGCCAGCAGTGACAGTAAACGGGATTCACCCCTCCACTTT. It codes for CASSDSKRDSPLHF.

This chain links TRBV5-1 with TRBJ2-3; 13 bases map to TRBD2. The CDR3 loop spans 16 amino acids. The germline gives CDR1 SGHRS, CDR2 YFSETQ. V shed 3 bases and J 9 bases; nucleotides not matched to a gene: 10. The CDR3 DNA sequence: TGCGCCAGCAGCTGGACTAGCGGGGGCCCCGGGGTGACGCAGTATTTT. Translation gives CASSWTSGGPGVTQYF.

The J gene is TRBJ1-1, the V gene TRBV6-1; D remains unclear. The germline V gene encodes CDR1 MNHNS and CDR2 SASEGT. This CDR3 comprises 15 residues. The V gene lost 1 base and the J gene lost 5 bases, with 14 bases spanning the gap. CDR3 region: CASSEGVGAGTEAFF. The CDR3 DNA sequence: TGTGCCAGCAGTGAAGGGGTAGGTGCGGGAACTGAAGCTTTCTTT.

The CDR3 protein is CASSAGQGVYEQYF. CDR3 coding DNA: TGTGCCAGCAGCGCAGGACAGGGGGTCTACGAGCAGTACTTC. The V gene is TRBV9, the J gene TRBJ2-7, with TRBD1 matching 10 bases. The germline CDR1 and CDR2 sequences are SGDLS and YYNGEE. The CDR3 spans 14 residues. Losses at the gene ends were 3 bases for V and 3 bases for J; bases not matched to a gene: 3.

This chain connects TRBV19 to TRBJ1-6; no clear D gene. Trimming left V 3 bases short and J 9 bases short, with 9 bases between. This CDR3 comprises 13 residues. The germline V gene encodes CDR1 LNHDA and CDR2 SQIVND (reference sequence). The CDR3 DNA reads as TGTGCCAGTAGTATTGATCAGTTTTCACCCCTCCACTTT. Its protein is CASSIDQFSPLHF.

The chain employs TRBV1 and TRBJ1-5; the table's D call, TRBD1, was not checked against the DNA. TRBV1 is reported as a pseudogene. This CDR3 contains 17 residues. CDR3 nucleotides: TGCACCCAGAAAATTTCAGGGCCATCGGGTTGTCATCAGCCCCAGCATTTT. Translation: CTQKISGPSGCHQPQHF.

The chain has TRBV6-1 and TRBJ2-3, with D tentatively TRBD1 (6 bases). CDR1 MNHNS and CDR2 SASEGT come from the germline V gene. CDR3 length: 16 residues. The V gene lost 4 bases and the J gene lost 0 bases, with 14 bases spanning the gap. This CDR3 is CASSAQGRGSTDTQYF. The CDR3 nucleotides read TGTGCCAGCAGTGCACAGGGAAGAGGTAGCACAGATACGCAGTATTTT.

The V and J genes are TRBV21-1 and TRBJ1-2; the D call in the table, TRBD1, was not verified against the DNA. TRBV21-1 is classified as a pseudogene. This CDR3 has 13 amino acids. The CDR3 bases are TGTGCCAGCAGCCCGTGGACAGGGGATGGCTACACCTTC. It encodes CASSPWTGDGYTF.

The gene calls are TRBV18 and TRBJ2-7; possible D gene TRBD2, 7 bases. CDR3 length equals 15 residues. Trimming removed 6 bases from V and 5 bases from J, with 20 bases in between. CDR1 and CDR2 (germline): KGHSH, LQKENI. The CDR3 protein is CASSDEGGRRNEQYF. The CDR3 nucleotides read TGTGCCAGCTCGGACGAGGGGGGGCGGAGGAACGAGCAGTACTTC.

The genes are TRBV5-1 and TRBJ2-7; 9 nucleotides align to TRBD1. The V and J ends lost 0 bases and 5 bases, in that order; junction bases with no gene match: 9. This CDR3 is built from 16 residues. Germline values: CDR1 SGHRS, CDR2 YFSETQ. CDR3 residues: CASSLGRDRVLHEQYF. CDR3 nucleotides: TGCGCCAGCAGCTTGGGGCGGGACAGGGTTCTCCACGAGCAGTACTTC.

The chain employs TRBV6-5 and TRBJ2-7, with 8 positions matching TRBD1. The V segment lost 7 bases and the J segment 1 base; nucleotides outside the gene matches: 6. The germline CDR1 and CDR2 sequences are MNHEY and SVGAGI. This CDR3 is 14 amino acids long. CDR3 in DNA: TGTGCCAGCACCCAGACAGGGGCTTCCTACGAGCAGTACTTC. Its protein product is CASTQTGASYEQYF.

The V gene is TRBV7-2, the J gene TRBJ1-1; no clear D gene. Trimming left V 1 base short and J 2 bases short, with 8 bases between. There are 14 residues in the CDR3. Germline lookup yields CDR1 SGHTA and CDR2 FQGNSA. The chain's CDR3 is CASSLGLANTEAFF. The CDR3 DNA reads as TGTGCCAGCAGCTTAGGACTGGCAAACACTGAAGCTTTCTTT.

This clone was detected once. CDR3 in DNA: TGTGCCAGTATGAGAGGGAGAGGTGGAAACACCATATATTTT. Its translation is CASMRGRGGNTIYF. V usage is TRBV19 and J usage is TRBJ1-3; unclear D gene. Between the trimmed V and J ends, which lost 7 bases and 3 bases, there was a span of 13 bases. Germline V lookup: CDR1 LNHDA, CDR2 SQIVND (reference sequence). This CDR3 has 14 residues.

This chain uses TRBV7-9 with TRBJ2-1; 9 nucleotides match TRBD2. J gave up 10 bases and V 0 bases, and 10 bases lay outside the gene matches. This CDR3 has 16 residues. CDR1 and CDR2 from the germline V gene are SEHNR and FQNEAQ (reference sequence). The CDR3 protein is CASSLAAGWLAGEQFF. The CDR3 DNA reads TGTGCCAGCAGCTTAGCCGCCGGCTGGCTAGCGGGGGAGCAGTTCTTC.

V and J are TRBV2 and TRBJ2-1, with D perhaps TRBD1 (6 bases). The V and J ends lost 10 bases and 6 bases respectively, with 25 bases between them. Looked up from germline, CDR1 is SNHLY and CDR2 is FYNNEI. The CDR3 covers 16 residues. The CDR3 sequence: CATSRPDRLGSNEQFF. CDR3 nucleotide sequence: TGTGCCACCTCCCGACCAGACAGGTTAGGATCCAATGAGCAGTTCTTC.